Shown below are 25 T cell receptor beta chains from a single sample sequenced in a study of T cell responses to AZD1222 COVID-19 vaccine. Method: immunoSEQ multiplex PCR; TCRdb's copy keeps in-frame clones and lacks some. The sample gives some 98,000 clones, 84% of which show up once; 14% is in the top ten. The source was peripheral blood, collected 28 days after the second AZD1222 dose. These receptors all stem from an adult who received the AZD1222 COVID-19 vaccine.

This sequence joins TRBV27 and TRBJ2-2; D perhaps matches TRBD1 (5 bases). V was pared by 0 bases and J by 7 bases, with 12 bases between. The CDR3 contains 15 residues. In germline, CDR1 is MNHEY, CDR2 SMNVEV (reference sequence). The CDR3 reads CASSLSRVAGGELFF. CDR3 in DNA: TGTGCCAGCAGTTTATCCAGGGTCGCTGGCGGGGAGCTGTTTTTT.

The genes are TRBV25-1 and TRBJ2-1, with 12 positions matching TRBD2. The junction had 3 bases not matched to a gene; V was cut back by 2 bases and J by 4 bases. Germline lookup yields CDR1 MGHDK and CDR2 SYGVNS. The CDR3 has 16 amino acids. CDR3 DNA sequence: TGTGCCAGCAGTGAAACTAGCGGGAGGATTTACAATGAGCAGTTCTTC. Protein product: CASSETSGRIYNEQFF.

CDR3 DNA: TGTGCCAGCAGCTTGGTACTAGCGGGGCAAAATGAGCAGTTCTTC. Protein product: CASSLVLAGQNEQFF. The rearrangement links TRBV7-9 to TRBJ2-1; TRBD2 aligns across 10 bases. The ends lost 3 bases at V and 7 bases at J; junction bases unmatched: 6. Germline CDR1 and CDR2: SEHNR and FQNEAQ (reference sequence). CDR3 length equals 15 residues.

The chain combines TRBV27 with TRBJ2-3; D assignment may be TRBD1 or TRBD2 (5 bases each). Trimming took off 6 bases at V and 5 bases at J, with 18 bases between the two ends. CDR3 length equals 15 residues. From germline, CDR1 is MNHEY and CDR2 SMNVEV (reference sequence). CDR3 amino acids: CASSRRDPRGDTQYF. CDR3 coding DNA: TGTGCCAGCAGCCGACGGGACCCGAGAGGAGATACGCAGTATTTT.

This clone has just a few counts. V gene TRBV19 combines with J gene TRBJ2-1, with 9 bases matching TRBD2. The V segment lost 3 bases and the J segment 7 bases; nucleotides outside the gene matches: 7. Per the germline V gene, CDR1 is LNHDA and CDR2 is SQIVND (reference sequence). The CDR3 consists of 15 residues. The CDR3 DNA reads TGTGCCAGTAGTATCTCATCTAGCGGGGCTAATGAGCAGTTCTTC. Translation gives CASSISSSGANEQFF. Filled out from reference TRBV19 and TRBJ2-1, the complete variable domain reads DGGITQSPKYLFRKEGQNVTLSCEQNLNHDAMYWYRQDPGQGLRLIYYSQIVNDFQKGDIAEGYSVSREKKESFPLTVTSAQKNPTAFYLCASSISSSGANEQFFGPGTRLTVL.

The chain carries TRBV7-9 and TRBJ1-2; D is possibly TRBD1 (5 bases). CDR1 and CDR2 (germline): SEHNR, FQNEAQ (reference sequence). The V gene lost 1 base and the J gene lost 2 bases, with 5 bases spanning the gap. The CDR3 spans 13 residues. This chain's CDR3 is CASSLEGNYGYTF. CDR3 in DNA: TGTGCCAGCAGCTTAGAGGGGAACTATGGCTACACCTTC.

The gene calls are TRBV12-3 or TRBV12-4 and TRBJ2-7; D gene uncertain. CDR3 length: 13 amino acids. The germline V and J ends were trimmed by 8 bases and 3 bases, with 14 bases remaining between them. CDR3 in amino acids: CASANMRDYEQYF. CDR3 nucleotides: TGTGCCAGCGCCAACATGCGCGACTACGAGCAGTACTTC.

This chain joins TRBV7-6 and TRBJ1-1; D is unresolved. Germline V gene lookup returns CDR1 SGHVS and CDR2 FNYEAQ. Trimming left V 5 bases short and J 3 bases short, with 13 bases between. This CDR3 has 14 amino acids. CDR3 protein: CASSPGGLDTEAFF. DNA for the CDR3: TGTGCCAGCAGCCCGGGAGGTTTGGACACTGAAGCTTTCTTT.

The rearrangement uses TRBV5-1 and TRBJ1-3, with D tentatively TRBD1 (6 bases). CDR1 is SGHRS and CDR2 is YFSETQ in the germline V gene. This CDR3 is 14 amino acids long. The V and J ends lost 7 bases and 7 bases respectively, with 18 bases between them. DNA for the CDR3: TGCGCCAGCGGCCCTTCCGTAGGGGGGAACACCATATATTTT. Translated, it gives CASGPSVGGNTIYF.

This chain uses TRBV10-2 with TRBJ1-2, with 12 bases fitting TRBD1. This CDR3 is built from 15 residues. Losses at the gene ends were 2 bases for V and 14 bases for J; bases not matched to a gene: 12. Germline CDR1 WSHSY, CDR2 SAAADI. This chain's CDR3 is CASSETGTGGEKVTF. In DNA form, the CDR3 reads TGCGCCAGCAGTGAGACCGGGACAGGGGGCGAGAAGGTAACCTTC.

The chain employs TRBV19 and TRBJ1-3; D perhaps matches TRBD1 (5 bases). Trimming removed 9 bases at V and 8 bases at J, with 17 bases between. Germline lookup yields CDR1 LNHDA and CDR2 SQIVND (reference sequence). CDR3 length: 13 residues. CDR3 in amino acids: CASPSRRGDTIYF. The CDR3 DNA follows: TGTGCCAGCCCCTCTCGCCGGGGGGACACCATATATTTT.

The rearrangement uses TRBV6-4 and TRBJ2-1; D call uncertain. The germline gives CDR1 MRHNA, CDR2 SNTAGT. CDR3 size: 15 residues. Trimming removed 0 bases at V and 4 bases at J, with 10 bases between. CDR3 amino acids: CASSDSPGVYNEQFF. CDR3 in DNA: TGTGCCAGCAGTGACTCGCCTGGGGTTTACAATGAGCAGTTCTTC.

The chain links TRBV5-1 to TRBJ1-1, with 9 bases lining up with TRBD1. The CDR3 consists of 14 residues. The ends lost 2 bases at V and 5 bases at J; junction bases unmatched: 4. Germline CDR1 and CDR2: SGHRS and YFSETQ. The CDR3 protein is CASSFDRGNTEAFF. The CDR3 DNA sequence: TGCGCCAGCAGCTTCGACAGGGGGAATACTGAAGCTTTCTTT.

The chain recombines TRBV29-1 with TRBJ2-3, with TRBD1 matching over 9 bases. CDR1 is SQVTM, CDR2 ANQGSEA, per germline. The CDR3 has 15 amino acids. J gave up 4 bases and V 5 bases, and 10 bases lay outside the gene matches. CDR3 sequence: CSVRETGGRSDTQYF. CDR3 DNA sequence: TGCAGCGTTCGCGAAACAGGGGGCCGGTCAGATACGCAGTATTTT.

V is TRBV27 and J is TRBJ1-5, with D unclear. CDR1 and CDR2 (germline): MNHEY, SMNVEV (reference sequence). The ends were cut back, 5 bases at V and 4 bases at J, with 12 bases in the middle. The CDR3 length is 14 residues. CDR3 sequence reads: CASSPTWGNQPQHF. For the CDR3, the DNA is TGTGCCAGCAGTCCAACATGGGGAAATCAGCCCCAGCATTTT.

The rearrangement joins TRBV10-1 to TRBJ1-6; no reliable D call. V gave up 2 bases and J gave up 6 bases, with 11 bases separating them. Per germline, CDR1 WNHNN and CDR2 SYGVQD (reference sequence). There are 15 residues in the CDR3. CDR3 in DNA: TGCGCCAGCAGTGAGGCTTTGACCGGTAATTCACCCCTCCACTTT. It is translated as CASSEALTGNSPLHF.

The chain joins TRBV10-2 to TRBJ2-3; TRBD2 matches 8 bases. Per the germline V gene, CDR1 is WSHSY and CDR2 is SAAADI. The CDR3 runs 15 residues. Losses at the gene ends were 8 bases for V and 2 bases for J; bases not matched to a gene: 9. As DNA, the CDR3 is TGCGCCAGCCGATTTAGCGGGGAGCCCACAGATACGCAGTATTTT. This gives the protein CASRFSGEPTDTQYF.

The table lists this clone with a few counts. The chain couples TRBV5-1 to TRBJ2-7, with D perhaps being TRBD1 or TRBD2 (6 bases each). The CDR3 contains 15 residues. CDR1 is SGHRS and CDR2 is YFSETQ in the germline V gene. V was shortened by 2 bases and J by 2 bases, with 14 bases between the two germline ends. CDR3 protein: CASSLGGSAPYEQYF. The CDR3 DNA reads as TGCGCCAGCAGCTTAGGGGGGAGCGCCCCCTACGAGCAGTACTTC.

This clone was seen only a few times. The chain couples TRBV9 to TRBJ1-1; 7 positions agree with TRBD1. V lost 0 bases and J lost 3; bases outside the gene matches: 5. Germline loops: CDR1 SGDLS, CDR2 YYNGEE. The CDR3 extends over 15 amino acids. The CDR3 sequence is CASSVDGRGHTEAFF. CDR3 sequence (DNA): TGTGCCAGCAGCGTAGACGGTAGGGGGCACACTGAAGCTTTCTTT.

This clone was recorded a few times. The chain couples TRBV3-1 (or the pseudogene TRBV3-2) to TRBJ2-3; maybe TRBD1 (7 bases). CDR1 LGHDT and CDR2 YNNKEL come from the germline V gene (reference sequence). Trimming shortened V by 5 bases and J by 4 bases, and 16 bases separated the two germline ends. The CDR3 is 15 residues long. In DNA form, the CDR3 reads TGTGCCAGCAGCTCTCGCGGAGGGGGCGCAGATACGCAGTATTTT. It is translated as CASSSRGGGADTQYF.

The chain couples TRBV18 to TRBJ1-2; D gene unclear. Deletions cut 3 bases from V and 7 bases from J, with 15 bases between. The CDR3 consists of 14 residues. Germline lookup yields CDR1 KGHSH and CDR2 LQKENI. As DNA, the CDR3 is TGTGCCAGCTCACCTGAGGTAGACGCAGGTGGCTACACCTTC. It is translated as CASSPEVDAGGYTF.

The chain carries TRBV7-3 and TRBJ2-3, with D maybe TRBD1 (6 bases). Looked up from germline, CDR1 is SGHTA and CDR2 is FQGTGA. V was shortened by 6 bases and J by 3 bases, with 16 bases between the two germline ends. CDR3 length equals 15 residues. Here the CDR3 reads CASSDGGGNTDTQYF. CDR3 nucleotide sequence: TGTGCCAGCAGTGACGGTGGGGGCAATACAGATACGCAGTATTTT. Full variable domain (rest looked up from reference TRBV7-3 and TRBJ2-3): GAGVSQTPSNKVTEKGKYVELRCDPISGHTALYWYRQSLGQGPEFLIYFQGTGAADDSGLPNDRFFAVRPEGSVSTLKIQRTERGDSAVYLCASSDGGGNTDTQYFGPGTRLTVL.

The chain joins TRBV4-1 to TRBJ1-5; 8 bases agree with TRBD1. The trim removed 4 bases at V and 5 bases at J, leaving 13 bases unmatched. The CDR3 totals 17 residues. Germline lookup yields CDR1 MGHRA and CDR2 YSYEKL. The DNA for the CDR3 is TGCGCCAGCAGCCGGGGAGCAGGGGGCGATGAGTATCAGCCCCAGCATTTT. It yields the protein CASSRGAGGDEYQPQHF.

The genes are TRBV19 and TRBJ1-6; D perhaps matches TRBD1 (5 bases). This CDR3 has 16 residues. In germline, CDR1 is LNHDA, CDR2 SQIVND (reference sequence). Trimming took 3 bases from V and 13 from J, leaving 22 bases between them. CDR3 DNA: TGTGCCAGTAGTATCGAGTCTGCGTCAGGGCGAGCGCCCCTCCACTTT. It specifies CASSIESASGRAPLHF.

This chain uses TRBV2 with TRBJ2-6; the match to TRBD1 covers 10 bases. V lost 6 bases and J lost 0; bases outside the gene matches: 11. Germline CDR1 is SNHLY and CDR2 is FYNNEI. The CDR3 runs 19 residues. CDR3 DNA: TGTGCCAGCAGCGAAACAGGGACAGGGGCTAACTCTGGGGCCAACGTCCTGACTTTC. The encoded protein is CASSETGTGANSGANVLTF.